This TCR beta chain was found in a study of early T cells in non-severe SARS-CoV-2 infection. Background on the study: It was bulk RNA from unsorted whole blood that was sequenced, and the chains were unpaired.

This clonotype occurred many times. TCRdb itself ran the 5' RACE reads through MiXCR, one entry per CDR3 protein. In the table there are 25,000 to 30,000 distinct CDR3 sequences, roughly 5.3% of which are singletons. The CDR3 has 15 residues. Trimming cost V 4 bases and J 6 bases; bases outside gene matches: 12. CDR1 SQVTM and CDR2 ANQGSEA come from the germline V gene. The origin of this receptor is an adult who was a healthcare worker with PCR-confirmed SARS-CoV-2 infection or an uninfected control (not recorded which). Source material: whole blood. The chain uses TRBV29-1 and TRBJ2-5, with 9 nucleotides matching TRBD1. The chain's CDR3 is CSVVEPGQGMKTQYF. In DNA, the CDR3 is TGCAGCGTTGTCGAACCGGGACAGGGCATGAAGACCCAGTACTTC.